This note documents a single T cell receptor (beta chain) sequence. Its antigen is currently unknown. The second PCR ran roughly 6 to 11 cycles with a sample-barcoded 5' primer and J-beta primers. The authors tagged each cDNA molecule using a template-switch adaptor with 12 random nucleotides. One entry per CDR3 protein results from TCRdb running MiXCR on the 5' RACE reads. Seen here are roughly 1.5 million distinct CDR3 sequences, roughly 43% observed once, and the top ten hold 4%. The data originate from a study of blood T cells in healthy people across ages. Study-level points and caveats: Unsorted PBMCs prevented conclusive naive versus antigen-experienced comparison.

V dropped 3 bases and J dropped 7; count of bases not matched to a gene: 14. The CDR3 has 18 residues. The source is a woman under 30 in good health. This chain connects TRBV12-3 or TRBV12-4 to TRBJ2-1; 11 bases match TRBD2. Sequencing was carried out using blood. CDR3 sequence (DNA): TGTGCCAGCAGTTTTCCAACTAGCGGGAGTACCCTGCTGAATGAGCAGTTCTTC. Residues: CASSFPTSGSTLLNEQFF.